The sequence of this T cell receptor (beta chain) was determined in a study of T cell responses to AZD1222 COVID-19 vaccine. Study-level background: Second-dose groups at about 4 or about 12 weeks were pooled. Overall study findings and caveats: Only a handful of AZD1222 recipients, five to seven in all, had baseline seropositivity.

Only in-frame clones appear in the TCRdb table, and some are missing; sequencing was by immunoSEQ multiplex PCR. This sample yields 110,000 to 150,000 clones, of which over 90% are seen a single time; around 5% belongs to the top ten. The ends were cut back, 0 bases at V and 3 bases at J, with 11 bases in the middle. The CDR3 spans 15 residues. The V gene's germline CDR1 is MNHEY and CDR2 SVGAGI. A note on this clone: The antigen remains unidentified.

This clonotype was sampled from an adult in good health. The starting material was peripheral blood, obtained on day 0 of AZD1222 vaccination. This chain links TRBV6-5 with TRBJ1-1; no firm D call. CDR3 sequence (DNA): TGTGCCAGCAGTTACTCGGCCGGCGGGGACACTGAAGCTTTCTTT. Translating it yields CASSYSAGGDTEAFF.